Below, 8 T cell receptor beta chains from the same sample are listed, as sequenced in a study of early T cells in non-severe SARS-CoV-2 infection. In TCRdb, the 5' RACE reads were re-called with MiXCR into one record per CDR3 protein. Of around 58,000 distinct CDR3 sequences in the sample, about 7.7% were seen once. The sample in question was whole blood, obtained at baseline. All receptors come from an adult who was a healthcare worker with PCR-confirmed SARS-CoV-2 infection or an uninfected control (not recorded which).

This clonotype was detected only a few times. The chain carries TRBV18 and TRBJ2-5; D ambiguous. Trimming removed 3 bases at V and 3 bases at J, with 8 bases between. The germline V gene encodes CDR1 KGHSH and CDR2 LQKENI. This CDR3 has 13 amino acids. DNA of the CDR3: TGTGCCAGCTCACCGCTTGGGAAAGAGACCCAGTACTTC. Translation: CASSPLGKETQYF.

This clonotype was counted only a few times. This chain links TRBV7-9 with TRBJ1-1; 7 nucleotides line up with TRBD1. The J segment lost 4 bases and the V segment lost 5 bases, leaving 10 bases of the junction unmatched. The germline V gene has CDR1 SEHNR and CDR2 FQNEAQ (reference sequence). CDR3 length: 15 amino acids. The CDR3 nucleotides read TGTGCCAGCAGCGTCTCCGGGACAGCTTCCACTGAAGCTTTCTTT. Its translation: CASSVSGTASTEAFF.

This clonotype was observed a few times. CDR3 region: CASSEGREYNEQFF. The CDR3 DNA sequence: TGTGCCAGCAGTGAGGGAAGGGAGTACAATGAGCAGTTCTTC. The chain recombines TRBV25-1 with TRBJ2-1; maybe TRBD2 (5 bases). Germline V gives CDR1 MGHDK, CDR2 SYGVNS. There are 14 residues in the CDR3. V lost 3 bases to trimming and J lost 4 bases, with 10 bases between them.

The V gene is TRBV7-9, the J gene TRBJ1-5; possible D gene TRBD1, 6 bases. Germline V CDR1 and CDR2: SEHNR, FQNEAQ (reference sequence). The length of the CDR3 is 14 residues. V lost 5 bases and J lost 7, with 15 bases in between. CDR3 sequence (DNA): TGTGCCAGCAGCCCAGCAGGGGAAAACCAGCCCCAGCATTTT. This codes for CASSPAGENQPQHF.

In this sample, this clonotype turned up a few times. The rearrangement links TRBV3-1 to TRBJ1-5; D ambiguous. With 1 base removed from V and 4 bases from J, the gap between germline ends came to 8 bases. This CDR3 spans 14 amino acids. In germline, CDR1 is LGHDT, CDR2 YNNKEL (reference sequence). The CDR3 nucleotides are TGTGCCAGCAGCCAAGGGAGGGTTAATCAGCCCCAGCATTTT. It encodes CASSQGRVNQPQHF.

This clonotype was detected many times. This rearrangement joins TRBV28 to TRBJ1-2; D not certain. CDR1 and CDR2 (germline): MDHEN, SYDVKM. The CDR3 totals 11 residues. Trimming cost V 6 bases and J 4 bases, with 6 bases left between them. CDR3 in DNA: TGTGCCAGCAGGAGCGGCTATGGCTACACCTTC. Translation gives CASRSGYGYTF.

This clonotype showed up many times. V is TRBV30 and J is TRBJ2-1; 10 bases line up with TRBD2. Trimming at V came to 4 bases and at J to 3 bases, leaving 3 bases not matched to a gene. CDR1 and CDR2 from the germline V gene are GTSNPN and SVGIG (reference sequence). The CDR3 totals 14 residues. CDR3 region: CAWIGLADYNEQFF. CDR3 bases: TGTGCCTGGATAGGACTAGCGGACTACAATGAGCAGTTCTTC.

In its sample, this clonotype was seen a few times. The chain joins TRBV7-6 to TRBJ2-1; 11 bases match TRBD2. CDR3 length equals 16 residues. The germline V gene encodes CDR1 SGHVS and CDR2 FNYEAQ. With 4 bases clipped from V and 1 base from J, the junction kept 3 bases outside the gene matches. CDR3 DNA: TGTGCCAGCAGCTCGCGGACTAGCGGGTCCTACAATGAGCAGTTCTTC. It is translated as CASSSRTSGSYNEQFF. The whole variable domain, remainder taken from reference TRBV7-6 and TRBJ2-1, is GAGVSQSPRYKVTKRGQDVALRCDPISGHVSLYWYRQALGQGPEFLTYFNYEAQQDKSGLPNDRFSAERPEGSISTLTIQRTEQRDSAMYRCASSSRTSGSYNEQFFGPGTRLTVL.